This T cell receptor (beta chain) is drawn from a study of T cells after yellow fever vaccination. The wider study: Fractions containing few cells were prepared with SMART-Seq v4 Ultra Low Input.

Template-switching 5'RACE yielded the TCR cDNA; a universal primer site and UMIs were added in the process. Via MiXCR, TCRdb re-called the 5' RACE reads, giving one row per CDR3 protein. This repertoire shows about 310,000 distinct CDR3 sequences, around 4% found once; its top ten account for 20% to 25%. This clonotype was counted many times. Antigen specificity is unknown. CDR3 length equals 13 residues. Germline CDR1 reads SGHRS; CDR2 reads YFSETQ. The V gene lost 5 bases and the J gene lost 8 bases, with 16 bases spanning the gap. General study points: Researchers cautioned that FACS-sorted repertoires could harbor abundant clonotypes contaminating from the bulk population. A small share of clonotypes appeared in both CD4 and CD8 compartments.

This receptor was identified in a man between 18 and 29 years old who received the YFV17D yellow fever vaccine. The specimen was PBMCs, collected on the day of the yellow fever booster vaccination. V is TRBV5-1 and J is TRBJ1-2; no clear D gene. The CDR3 region is CASRTGPIEGYTF. In nucleotides, the CDR3 is TGCGCCAGCAGGACTGGCCCTATCGAGGGCTACACCTTC.